Listed below are T cell receptor beta chains from one sample, sequenced in a study of cytomegalovirus exposure and HLA in healthy donors. Clones were sequenced by immunoSEQ multiplex PCR, and TCRdb holds only the in-frame ones, with some missing. The sample shows nearly 110,000 clones, about 64% of them seen only once. The source material was PBMCs. These receptors all stem from a female donor in good health and CMV-seronegative. CDR3s include the opening cysteine and the closing phenylalanine or tryptophan. Each record gives: J gene, clone size, V gene, D gene, CDR3 protein, CDR3 DNA. A D gene is named only where the DNA matches it firmly. Size is omitted from some rows. Given values are once, few, many or a class for expanded clones.

TRBJ1-2,-,TRBV29-1,TRBD1,CSVEPTGDDNGYTF,TGCAGCGTTGAACCTACAGGGGATGATAATGGCTACACCTTC
TRBJ1-4,-,TRBV29-1,-,CSVVAATNEKLFF,TGCAGCGTTGTGGCGGCAACTAATGAAAAACTGTTTTTT
TRBJ2-7,-,TRBV6-6,-,CASGSTAGTYEQYF,TGTGCCAGCGGGTCTACCGCGGGTACCTACGAGCAGTACTTC
TRBJ2-2,medium-sized,TRBV7-9,-,CASRQGLTGELFF,TGTGCCAGCAGGCAGGGGCTCACCGGGGAGCTGTTTTTT
TRBJ2-7,few,TRBV9,TRBD1,CASSRDSGYEQYF,TGTGCCAGCAGCCGGGACAGCGGATACGAGCAGTACTTC
TRBJ2-7,once,TRBV11-2,TRBD2,CASSPRGSGVYEQYF,TGTGCCAGCAGCCCCCGGGGGAGCGGGGTCTACGAGCAGTACTTC
TRBJ2-2,few,TRBV30,-,CAWSVGDSGELFF,TGTGCCTGGAGTGTAGGAGATTCCGGGGAGCTGTTTTTT
TRBJ1-1,-,TRBV7-6,-,CASSTRDSGTEAFF,TGTGCCAGCAGCACCCGGGATTCCGGCACTGAAGCTTTCTTT
TRBJ2-7,-,TRBV5-4,-,CASSSVGHEQYF,TGTGCCAGCAGCTCTGTGGGCCACGAGCAGTACTTC
TRBJ2-1,-,TRBV9,-,CASSTAAGGTSYNEQFF,TGTGCCAGCTCAACGGCTGCGGGCGGCACCTCCTACAATGAGCAGTTCTTC
TRBJ1-2,-,TRBV19,TRBD1,CASYRQGGYGYTF,TGTGCCAGTTACAGACAGGGCGGGTATGGCTACACCTTC
TRBJ2-3,-,TRBV10-1,-,CASSGEGGTDTQYF,TGCGCCAGCAGTGGGGAGGGGGGCACAGATACGCAGTATTTT
TRBJ2-2,-,TRBV5-5,-,CASSRGGSGNTGELFF,TGTGCCAGCAGCCGCGGAGGTAGCGGGAACACCGGGGAGCTGTTTTTT
TRBJ1-2,-,TRBV19,TRBD1,CASTPEGTARRYGYTF,TGTGCCAGTACCCCAGAGGGGACAGCCCGACGCTATGGCTACACCTTC
TRBJ2-7,-,TRBV6-6,TRBD1,CASRADRGNEQYF,TGTGCCAGCAGAGCGGACAGGGGTAACGAGCAGTACTTC
TRBJ2-7,-,TRBV19,TRBD1,CASSFRQGVRSYEQYF,TGTGCCAGTAGTTTCAGACAGGGAGTTCGATCCTACGAGCAGTACTTC
TRBJ1-1,-,TRBV6-5,-,CASSPPGQLTEAFF,TGTGCCAGCAGTCCCCCCGGACAGCTCACTGAAGCTTTCTTT
TRBJ2-7,-,TRBV5-1,TRBD1,CASSLRQGDPTYEQYF,TGCGCCAGCAGCCTTCGACAGGGGGACCCCACCTACGAGCAGTACTTC
TRBJ2-1,-,TRBV5-4,-,CASSFGQRQDNEQFF,TGTGCCAGCAGCTTCGGACAGCGGCAAGACAATGAGCAGTTCTTC
TRBJ2-1,-,TRBV6-5,TRBD2,CASSSGLAGYNEQFF,TGTGCCAGCAGTTCAGGACTAGCGGGGTACAATGAGCAGTTCTTC
TRBJ1-5,-,TRBV28,-,CASRGRVRLFQPQHF,TGTGCCAGCAGAGGCAGGGTAAGACTCTTTCAGCCCCAGCATTTT
TRBJ1-1,-,TRBV28,-,CASSFRSFDTEAFF,TGTGCCAGCAGTTTTAGGAGTTTCGACACTGAAGCTTTCTTT
TRBJ2-1,-,TRBV28,-,CASSLAGLSYNEQFF,TGTGCCAGCAGTTTAGCGGGACTGTCCTACAATGAGCAGTTCTTC
TRBJ2-7,-,TRBV7-9,-,CASSLRGGPSYEQYF,TGTGCCAGCAGCTTGCGCGGCGGGCCCTCCTACGAGCAGTACTTC
TRBJ1-1,-,TRBV6-1,-,CAGTPDTHTEAFF,TGTGCCGGAACCCCGGACACCCACACTGAAGCTTTCTTT
TRBJ2-3,-,TRBV10-1,TRBD2,CASSASGSTGVAVTQYF,TGCGCCAGCAGTGCTAGCGGGAGTACGGGCGTTGCGGTTACGCAGTATTTT
TRBJ2-5,-,TRBV4-1,TRBD2,CASSQGRGREGRGRQYF,TGCGCCAGCAGCCAAGGCAGAGGGCGGGAGGGCCGTGGGAGGCAGTACTTC
TRBJ2-2,-,TRBV7-9,-,CASSQDTGELFF,TGTGCCAGCAGCCAGGACACCGGGGAGCTGTTTTTT
TRBJ1-5,once,TRBV10-3,-,CAISEEGGWQPQHF,TGTGCCATCAGTGAGGAAGGGGGATGGCAGCCCCAGCATTTT
TRBJ1-4,-,TRBV7-9,-,CASSPRRGQKLFF,TGTGCCAGCAGCCCTCGAAGGGGTCAAAAACTGTTTTTT
TRBJ2-7,-,TRBV7-2,TRBD2,CASSTRAGYEQYF,TGTGCCAGCAGCACAAGAGCGGGATACGAGCAGTACTTC
TRBJ1-1,-,TRBV4-2,TRBD1,CASSHGQGIRNTEAFF,TGTGCCAGCAGCCACGGACAGGGGATAAGGAACACTGAAGCTTTCTTT
TRBJ2-5,few,TRBV19,-,CASSIGALGVETQYF,TGTGCCAGTAGTATTGGGGCCCTAGGGGTAGAGACCCAGTACTTC
TRBJ2-7,-,TRBV5-8,TRBD2,CASSFLAGVREQYF,TGTGCCAGCAGCTTTCTAGCGGGAGTGCGCGAGCAGTACTTC
TRBJ1-1,-,TRBV5-1,-,CASSPSQNTEAFF,TGCGCCAGCAGCCCTAGCCAGAACACTGAAGCTTTCTTT
TRBJ1-5,few,TRBV6-5,-,CASSSVSSNQPQHF,TGTGCCAGCAGTTCCGTGTCCAGCAATCAGCCCCAGCATTTT
TRBJ2-7,-,TRBV11-2,-,CASSPTVGWGTEAYEQYF,TGTGCCAGCAGCCCGACAGTGGGATGGGGCACCGAAGCCTACGAGCAGTACTTC
TRBJ2-3,-,TRBV14,-,CASSQDLANTDTQYF,TGTGCCAGCAGCCAAGATCTGGCAAACACAGATACGCAGTATTTT
TRBJ2-5,-,TRBV29-1,TRBD1,CSGGQGPFSETQYF,TGCAGCGGGGGACAGGGACCTTTCAGCGAGACCCAGTACTTC
TRBJ1-2,-,TRBV10-3,-,CAAGPSTSSYGYTF,TGTGCCGCGGGACCCTCAACGAGTTCCTATGGCTACACCTTC
TRBJ2-7,once,TRBV6-5,TRBD2,CASSYSGGSAYEQYF,TGTGCCAGCAGTTACTCGGGGGGGAGCGCCTACGAGCAGTACTTC
TRBJ2-3,few,TRBV5-1,-,CASSLVRGTDTQYF,TGCGCCAGCAGCTTGGTACGGGGCACAGATACGCAGTATTTT
TRBJ2-5,-,TRBV5-4,-,CASSSRQEQETQYF,TGTGCCAGCAGCTCGAGACAGGAACAAGAGACCCAGTACTTC
TRBJ2-1,-,TRBV19,-,CASSPTGRVSYNEQFF,TGTGCCAGTAGTCCCACAGGGAGGGTCTCCTACAATGAGCAGTTCTTC
TRBJ1-2,once,TRBV4-1,TRBD1,CASSRVTGTGGGYTF,TGCGCCAGCAGCCGAGTAACCGGGACAGGCGGTGGCTACACCTTC